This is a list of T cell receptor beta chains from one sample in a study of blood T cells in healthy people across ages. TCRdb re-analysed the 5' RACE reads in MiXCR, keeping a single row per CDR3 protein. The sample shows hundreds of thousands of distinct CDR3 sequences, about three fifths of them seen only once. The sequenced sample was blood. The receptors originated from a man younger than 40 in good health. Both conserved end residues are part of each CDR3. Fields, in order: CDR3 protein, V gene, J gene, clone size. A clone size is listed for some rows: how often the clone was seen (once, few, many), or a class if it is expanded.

cdr3_aa: CASSQDVKASNYGYTF; v_call: TRBV4-3; j_call: TRBJ1-2; clone_size: -
cdr3_aa: CASMPREGQPQHF; v_call: TRBV2; j_call: TRBJ1-5; clone_size: few
cdr3_aa: CASSQEGVGDGEQYF; v_call: TRBV4-2; j_call: TRBJ2-7; clone_size: -
cdr3_aa: CASYRRGGELFF; v_call: TRBV6-5; j_call: TRBJ2-2; clone_size: -
cdr3_aa: CASSPPQLAGSTDTQYF; v_call: TRBV7-9; j_call: TRBJ2-3; clone_size: -
cdr3_aa: CASIAGRNQPQHF; v_call: TRBV28; j_call: TRBJ1-5; clone_size: -
cdr3_aa: CATSYGTSGTDTQYF; v_call: TRBV24-1; j_call: TRBJ2-3; clone_size: -
cdr3_aa: CASSLPPGQGFGGEQPQHF; v_call: TRBV25-1; j_call: TRBJ1-5; clone_size: -
cdr3_aa: CASRLIFDTQYF; v_call: TRBV12-3/TRBV12-4; j_call: TRBJ2-3; clone_size: -
cdr3_aa: CASSQERIGPLHF; v_call: TRBV3-1; j_call: TRBJ1-6; clone_size: -
cdr3_aa: CASTTTLAGGDNEQFF; v_call: TRBV27; j_call: TRBJ2-1; clone_size: -
cdr3_aa: CASSFGGVPYEQYF; v_call: TRBV5-5; j_call: TRBJ2-7; clone_size: -
cdr3_aa: CASSPRGPGQGHNEQFF; v_call: TRBV6-1; j_call: TRBJ2-1; clone_size: many
cdr3_aa: CSARTGGGYGYTF; v_call: TRBV20-1; j_call: TRBJ1-2; clone_size: once
cdr3_aa: CASSFTGGGTEAFF; v_call: TRBV7-2; j_call: TRBJ1-1; clone_size: few
cdr3_aa: CSVEKFGGEETQYF; v_call: TRBV29-1; j_call: TRBJ2-5; clone_size: -
cdr3_aa: CASSLESSTDTQYF; v_call: TRBV7-2; j_call: TRBJ2-3; clone_size: -
cdr3_aa: CASSGSGTADTQYF; v_call: TRBV5-1; j_call: TRBJ2-3; clone_size: once
cdr3_aa: CASSYIQGYGYTF; v_call: TRBV6-2/TRBV6-3; j_call: TRBJ1-2; clone_size: -
cdr3_aa: CASSYSPGYSYEQYF; v_call: TRBV6-2/TRBV6-3; j_call: TRBJ2-7; clone_size: -
cdr3_aa: CASRTSGNTDTQYF; v_call: TRBV27; j_call: TRBJ2-3; clone_size: -
cdr3_aa: CSVAAQGASEKLFF; v_call: TRBV29-1; j_call: TRBJ1-4; clone_size: few
cdr3_aa: CASTPIGFQDEKLFF; v_call: TRBV28; j_call: TRBJ1-4; clone_size: few
cdr3_aa: CASSQDGQGPNEQYF; v_call: TRBV4-3; j_call: TRBJ2-7; clone_size: -
cdr3_aa: CASTRTGSNTEAFF; v_call: TRBV6-1; j_call: TRBJ1-1; clone_size: -
cdr3_aa: CASSLGLAGTNEQFF; v_call: TRBV7-2; j_call: TRBJ2-1; clone_size: -
cdr3_aa: CASKLAVGTEAFF; v_call: TRBV7-9; j_call: TRBJ1-1; clone_size: -
cdr3_aa: CSATHGQGVKEQFF; v_call: TRBV20-1; j_call: TRBJ2-1; clone_size: -
cdr3_aa: CASSEYGQKSSYEQYF; v_call: TRBV6-1; j_call: TRBJ2-7; clone_size: few
cdr3_aa: CSARAGGRAQYF; v_call: TRBV20-1; j_call: TRBJ2-3; clone_size: -
cdr3_aa: CASSEVRGAETQYF; v_call: TRBV2; j_call: TRBJ2-5; clone_size: few
cdr3_aa: CSASPTYTF; v_call: TRBV20-1; j_call: TRBJ1-2; clone_size: -
cdr3_aa: CATTGANVLTF; v_call: TRBV6-1; j_call: TRBJ2-6; clone_size: -
cdr3_aa: CASSLKALPGQGMGYTF; v_call: TRBV7-2; j_call: TRBJ1-2; clone_size: -
cdr3_aa: CASSYASFSSYNEQFF; v_call: TRBV6-2/TRBV6-3; j_call: TRBJ2-1; clone_size: -
cdr3_aa: CASSSLIGDRGNEQYF; v_call: TRBV7-9; j_call: TRBJ2-5; clone_size: -
cdr3_aa: CASTTGAYEQYF; v_call: TRBV11-3; j_call: TRBJ2-7; clone_size: few
cdr3_aa: CASSLLGRAGGPEQFF; v_call: TRBV27; j_call: TRBJ2-1; clone_size: -
cdr3_aa: CASSPPHGANVLTF; v_call: TRBV18; j_call: TRBJ2-6; clone_size: few
cdr3_aa: CASSLDGTAYNEQFF; v_call: TRBV5-5; j_call: TRBJ2-1; clone_size: -
cdr3_aa: CASSGSTEAFF; v_call: TRBV19; j_call: TRBJ1-1; clone_size: -
cdr3_aa: CSARQGLSTEAFF; v_call: TRBV29-1; j_call: TRBJ1-1; clone_size: -
cdr3_aa: CASSWRTSGGSEQYF; v_call: TRBV4-3; j_call: TRBJ2-7; clone_size: -
cdr3_aa: CASIPGLGSRTWKTQYF; v_call: TRBV28; j_call: -; clone_size: once
cdr3_aa: CASSQAPYAVYEQYF; v_call: TRBV4-3; j_call: TRBJ2-7; clone_size: -
cdr3_aa: CASSPVSGEQFF; v_call: TRBV7-2; j_call: TRBJ2-1; clone_size: -
cdr3_aa: CASSLGDRTGESYEQYF; v_call: TRBV13; j_call: TRBJ2-7; clone_size: once
cdr3_aa: CASSRMGTSGPYEQYF; v_call: TRBV3-1; j_call: TRBJ2-7; clone_size: -
cdr3_aa: CASSGTATNEKLFF; v_call: TRBV28; j_call: TRBJ1-4; clone_size: -
cdr3_aa: CASGLPAHHSPLHF; v_call: TRBV12-5; j_call: TRBJ1-6; clone_size: -
cdr3_aa: CSASGAGVDEQYF; v_call: TRBV29-1; j_call: TRBJ2-7; clone_size: -
cdr3_aa: CATGPRQEGRLNTEAFF; v_call: TRBV7-9; j_call: TRBJ1-1; clone_size: few
cdr3_aa: CAIQDGYEQYF; v_call: TRBV10-3; j_call: TRBJ2-7; clone_size: few
cdr3_aa: CASSQPGQGNSPLHF; v_call: TRBV4-2; j_call: TRBJ1-6; clone_size: -
cdr3_aa: CASRELAGEAYTQYF; v_call: TRBV7-2; j_call: TRBJ2-3; clone_size: -
cdr3_aa: CASSLWTSGPEQYF; v_call: TRBV13; j_call: TRBJ2-7; clone_size: -
cdr3_aa: CASSFGGQFTDTQYF; v_call: TRBV12-3/TRBV12-4; j_call: TRBJ2-3; clone_size: once
cdr3_aa: CASILGVGPLKETQYF; v_call: TRBV6-6; j_call: TRBJ2-5; clone_size: -
cdr3_aa: CAAKATGSYEQYF; v_call: TRBV6-5; j_call: TRBJ2-7; clone_size: -